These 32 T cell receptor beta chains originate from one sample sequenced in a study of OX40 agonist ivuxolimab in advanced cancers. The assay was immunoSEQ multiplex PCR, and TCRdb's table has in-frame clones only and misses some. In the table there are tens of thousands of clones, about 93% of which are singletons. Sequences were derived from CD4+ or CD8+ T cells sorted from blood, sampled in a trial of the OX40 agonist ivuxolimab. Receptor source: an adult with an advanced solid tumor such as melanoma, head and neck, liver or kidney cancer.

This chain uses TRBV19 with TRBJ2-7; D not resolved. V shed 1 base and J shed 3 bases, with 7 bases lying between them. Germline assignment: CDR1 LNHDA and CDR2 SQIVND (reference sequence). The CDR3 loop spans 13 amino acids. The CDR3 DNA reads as TGTGCCAGTAGTATAGCATGGAACTACGAGCAGTACTTC. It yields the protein CASSIAWNYEQYF. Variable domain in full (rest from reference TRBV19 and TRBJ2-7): DGGITQSPKYLFRKEGQNVTLSCEQNLNHDAMYWYRQDPGQGLRLIYYSQIVNDFQKGDIAEGYSVSREKKESFPLTVTSAQKNPTAFYLCASSIAWNYEQYFGPGTRLTVT.

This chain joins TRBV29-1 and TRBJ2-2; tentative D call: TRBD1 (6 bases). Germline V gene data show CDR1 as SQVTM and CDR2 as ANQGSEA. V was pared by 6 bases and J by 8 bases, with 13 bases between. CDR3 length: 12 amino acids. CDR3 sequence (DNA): TGCAGCGTGACCCAGGGGTCGGGGGAGCTGTTTTTT. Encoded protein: CSVTQGSGELFF.

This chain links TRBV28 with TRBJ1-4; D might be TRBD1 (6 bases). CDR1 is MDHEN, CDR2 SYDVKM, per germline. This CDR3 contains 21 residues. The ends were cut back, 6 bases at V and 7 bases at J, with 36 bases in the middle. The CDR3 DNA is TGTGCCAGCAGCCCCGCCATTGATCGGGGGCGATACTACCTCGAGAGTGAAAAACTGTTTTTT. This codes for CASSPAIDRGRYYLESEKLFF.

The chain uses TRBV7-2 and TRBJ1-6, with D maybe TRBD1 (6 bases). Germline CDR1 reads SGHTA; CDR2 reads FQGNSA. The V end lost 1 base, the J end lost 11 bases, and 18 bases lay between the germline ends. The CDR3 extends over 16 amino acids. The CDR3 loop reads CASSLGTALVWAPLHF. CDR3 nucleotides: TGTGCCAGCAGCTTAGGGACAGCCCTTGTATGGGCACCCCTCCACTTT.

This CDR3 is CASSPIAGDTQYF. The CDR3 nucleotides are TGTGCCAGCTCACCAATCGCAGGGGATACGCAGTATTTT. V and J are TRBV18 and TRBJ2-3, with D possibly being TRBD1 (5 bases). CDR3 size: 13 residues. Germline V gives CDR1 KGHSH, CDR2 LQKENI. Trimming shortened V by 2 bases and J by 6 bases, and 9 bases separated the two germline ends.

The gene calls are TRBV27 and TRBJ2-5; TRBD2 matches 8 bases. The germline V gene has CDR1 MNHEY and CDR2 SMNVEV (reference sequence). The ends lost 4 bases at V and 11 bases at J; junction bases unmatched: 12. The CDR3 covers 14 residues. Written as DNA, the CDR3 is TGTGCCAGCAGTTCCGGAACTAGCGGCGCCCCACAGTACTTC. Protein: CASSSGTSGAPQYF.

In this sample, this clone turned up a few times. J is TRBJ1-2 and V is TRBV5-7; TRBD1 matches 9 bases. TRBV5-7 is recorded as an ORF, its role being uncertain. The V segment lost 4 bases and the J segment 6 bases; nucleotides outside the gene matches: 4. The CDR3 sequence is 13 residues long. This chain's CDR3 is CASSHTGGHGYTF. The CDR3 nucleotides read TGTGCCAGCAGCCATACAGGGGGCCATGGCTACACCTTC.

The DNA for the CDR3 is TGTGCCAGTACAGGCCCCTACGAGCAGTACTTC. It translates to CASTGPYEQYF. The chain joins TRBV6-6 to TRBJ2-7; D is possibly TRBD1 (5 bases). V was shortened by 9 bases and J by 2 bases, with 8 bases between the two germline ends. Germline CDR1 MNHNY, CDR2 SVGAGI (reference sequence). The CDR3 has 11 amino acids.

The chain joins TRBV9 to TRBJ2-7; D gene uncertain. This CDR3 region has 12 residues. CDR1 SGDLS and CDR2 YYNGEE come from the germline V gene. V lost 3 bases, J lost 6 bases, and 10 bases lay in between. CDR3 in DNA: TGTGCCAGCAGCGGAGATTCTGGCGAGCAGTACTTC. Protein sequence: CASSGDSGEQYF.

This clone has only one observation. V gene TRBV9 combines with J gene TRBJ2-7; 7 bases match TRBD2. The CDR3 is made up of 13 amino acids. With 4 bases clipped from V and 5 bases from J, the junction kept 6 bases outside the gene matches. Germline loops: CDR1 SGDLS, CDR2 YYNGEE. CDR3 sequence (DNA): TGTGCCAGCAGCCCGGTCGCGGGGGACGAGCAGTACTTC. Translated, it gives CASSPVAGDEQYF.

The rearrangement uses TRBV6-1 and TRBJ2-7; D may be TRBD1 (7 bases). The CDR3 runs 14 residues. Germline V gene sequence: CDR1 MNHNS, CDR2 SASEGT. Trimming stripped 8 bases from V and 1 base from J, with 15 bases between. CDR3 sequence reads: CASEQGRRSYEQYF. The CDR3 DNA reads TGTGCCAGCGAACAGGGGAGGAGGTCCTACGAGCAGTACTTC.

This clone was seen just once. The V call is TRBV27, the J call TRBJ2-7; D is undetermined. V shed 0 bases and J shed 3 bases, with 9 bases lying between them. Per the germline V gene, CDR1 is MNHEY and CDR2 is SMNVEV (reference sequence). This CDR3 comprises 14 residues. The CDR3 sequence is CASSLSGPLYEQYF. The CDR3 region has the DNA TGTGCCAGCAGTTTATCAGGACCCCTCTACGAGCAGTACTTC.

CDR3 residues: CASSEGGDTQYF. The CDR3 DNA follows: TGTGCCAGCAGCGAGGGGGGAGATACGCAGTATTTT. The chain uses TRBV9 and TRBJ2-3; tentatively, D is TRBD1 or TRBD2 (6 bases each). Germline V gives CDR1 SGDLS, CDR2 YYNGEE. Trimming took 3 bases from V and 5 from J, leaving 7 bases between them. The CDR3 has 12 residues.

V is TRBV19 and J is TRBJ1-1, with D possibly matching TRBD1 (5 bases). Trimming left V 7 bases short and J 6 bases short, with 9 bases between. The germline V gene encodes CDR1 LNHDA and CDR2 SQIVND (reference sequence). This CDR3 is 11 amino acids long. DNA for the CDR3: TGTGCCAGTACCGAGGGGCCTGAAGCTTTCTTT. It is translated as CASTEGPEAFF.

The CDR3 DNA reads TGTGCCAGCAGCCCGGGGGGACAGGGCAGGGGTGAGCAGTTCTTC. Its translation: CASSPGGQGRGEQFF. The genes are TRBV7-9 and TRBJ2-1; TRBD1 matches at 9 bases. Germline V gene data show CDR1 as SEHNR and CDR2 as FQNEAQ (reference sequence). CDR3 size: 15 residues. Losses at the gene ends were 5 bases for V and 9 bases for J; bases not matched to a gene: 11.

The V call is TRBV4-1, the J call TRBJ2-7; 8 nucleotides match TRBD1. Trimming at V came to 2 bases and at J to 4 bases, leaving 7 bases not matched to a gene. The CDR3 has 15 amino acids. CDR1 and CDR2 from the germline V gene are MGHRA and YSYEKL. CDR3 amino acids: CASSQLTGVNYEQYF. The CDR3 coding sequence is TGCGCCAGCAGCCAATTGACAGGGGTAAATTACGAGCAGTACTTC.

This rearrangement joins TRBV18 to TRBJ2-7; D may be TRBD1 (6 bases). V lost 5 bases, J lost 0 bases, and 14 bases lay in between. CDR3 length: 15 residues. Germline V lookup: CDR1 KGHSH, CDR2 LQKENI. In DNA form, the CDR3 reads TGTGCCAGCTCAAATTTCCAGGGGAGCTCCTACGAGCAGTACTTC. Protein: CASSNFQGSSYEQYF.

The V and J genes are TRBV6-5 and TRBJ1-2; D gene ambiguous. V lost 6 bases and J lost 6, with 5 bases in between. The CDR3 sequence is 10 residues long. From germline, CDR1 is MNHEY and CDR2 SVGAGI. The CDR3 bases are TGTGCCAGCAGGGGAGATGGCTACACCTTC. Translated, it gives CASRGDGYTF.

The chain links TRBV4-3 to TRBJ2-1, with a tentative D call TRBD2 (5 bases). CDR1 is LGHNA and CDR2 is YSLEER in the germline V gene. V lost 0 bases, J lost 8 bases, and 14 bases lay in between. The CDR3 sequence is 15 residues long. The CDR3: CASSQDRNPGDEQFF. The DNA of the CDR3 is TGCGCCAGCAGCCAAGATCGAAACCCCGGGGATGAGCAGTTCTTC.

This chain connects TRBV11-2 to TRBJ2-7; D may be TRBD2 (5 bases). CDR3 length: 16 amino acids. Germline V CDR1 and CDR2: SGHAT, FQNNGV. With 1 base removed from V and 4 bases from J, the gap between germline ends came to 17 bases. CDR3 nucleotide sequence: TGTGCCAGCAGCTTAGTCCAACCCCTCCGGGGATACGAGCAGTACTTC. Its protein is CASSLVQPLRGYEQYF.

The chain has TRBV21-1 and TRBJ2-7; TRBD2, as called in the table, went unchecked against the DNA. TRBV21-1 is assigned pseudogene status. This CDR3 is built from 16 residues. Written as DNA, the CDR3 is TGTGCCAGCAGCAAAGCACCAGCGGGGTGCTCCTACGAGCAGTACTTC. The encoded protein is CASSKAPAGCSYEQYF.

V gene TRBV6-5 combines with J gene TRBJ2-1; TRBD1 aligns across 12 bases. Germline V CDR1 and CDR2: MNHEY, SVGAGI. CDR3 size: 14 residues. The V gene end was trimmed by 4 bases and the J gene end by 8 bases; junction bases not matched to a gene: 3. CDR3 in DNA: TGTGCCAGCAGTTGGGGACAGGGGGCGGATGAGCAGTTCTTC. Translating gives CASSWGQGADEQFF.

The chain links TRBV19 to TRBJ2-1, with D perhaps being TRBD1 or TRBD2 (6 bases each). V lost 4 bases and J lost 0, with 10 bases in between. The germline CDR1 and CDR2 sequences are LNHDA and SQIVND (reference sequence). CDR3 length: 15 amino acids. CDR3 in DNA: TGTGCCAGTAGTACCGGGGGCAGCTCCTACAATGAGCAGTTCTTC. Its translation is CASSTGGSSYNEQFF.

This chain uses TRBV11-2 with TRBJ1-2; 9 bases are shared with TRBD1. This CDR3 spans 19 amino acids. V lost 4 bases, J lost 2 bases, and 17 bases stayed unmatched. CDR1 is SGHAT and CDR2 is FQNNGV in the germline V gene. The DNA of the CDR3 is TGTGCCAGCAGCTACCCACGTGAAAAGGGACAGGGCAGGAACTATGGCTACACCTTC. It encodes CASSYPREKGQGRNYGYTF.

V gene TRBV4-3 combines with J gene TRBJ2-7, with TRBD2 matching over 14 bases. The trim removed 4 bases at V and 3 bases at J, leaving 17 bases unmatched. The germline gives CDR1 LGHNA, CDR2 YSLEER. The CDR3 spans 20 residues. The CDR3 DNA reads TGCGCCAGCAGCCCCCGACTAGCGGGAGGGCCTGAAACCCTCCTCTACGAGCAGTACTTC. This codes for CASSPRLAGGPETLLYEQYF.

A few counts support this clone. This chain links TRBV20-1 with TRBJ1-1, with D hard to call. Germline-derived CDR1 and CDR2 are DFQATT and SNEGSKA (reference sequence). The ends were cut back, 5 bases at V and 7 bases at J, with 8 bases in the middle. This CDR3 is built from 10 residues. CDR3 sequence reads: CSARAVEAFF. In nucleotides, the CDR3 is TGCAGTGCTCGGGCCGTTGAAGCTTTCTTT.

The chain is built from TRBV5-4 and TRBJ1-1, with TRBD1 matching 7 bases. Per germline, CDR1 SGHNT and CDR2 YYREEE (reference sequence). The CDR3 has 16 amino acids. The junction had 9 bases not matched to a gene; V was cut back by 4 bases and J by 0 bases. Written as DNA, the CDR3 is TGTGCCAGCAGCCCCCCCTTAGGGACAGTGAACACTGAAGCTTTCTTT. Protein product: CASSPPLGTVNTEAFF. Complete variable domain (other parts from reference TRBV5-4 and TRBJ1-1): ETGVTQSPTHLIKTRGQQVTLRCSSQSGHNTVSWYQQALGQGPQFIFQYYREEENGRGNFPPRFSGLQFPNYSSELNVNALELDDSALYLCASSPPLGTVNTEAFFGQGTRLTVV.

This CDR3 is CASSQTPGTPIADTQYF. The DNA of the CDR3 is TGCGCCAGCAGCCAAACCCCCGGGACTCCGATAGCAGATACGCAGTATTTT. The rearrangement joins TRBV4-1 to TRBJ2-3; D possibly corresponds to TRBD2 (6 bases). The CDR3 covers 17 residues. Germline values: CDR1 MGHRA, CDR2 YSYEKL. Trimming pared 2 bases from V and 4 bases from J, leaving 19 bases between.

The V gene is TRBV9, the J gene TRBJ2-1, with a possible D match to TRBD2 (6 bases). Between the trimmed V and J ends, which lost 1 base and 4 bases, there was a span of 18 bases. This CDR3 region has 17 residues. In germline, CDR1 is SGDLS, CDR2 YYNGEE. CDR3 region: CASSVSPEKGLYNEQFF. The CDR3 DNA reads TGTGCCAGCAGCGTAAGTCCCGAAAAGGGACTGTACAATGAGCAGTTCTTC.

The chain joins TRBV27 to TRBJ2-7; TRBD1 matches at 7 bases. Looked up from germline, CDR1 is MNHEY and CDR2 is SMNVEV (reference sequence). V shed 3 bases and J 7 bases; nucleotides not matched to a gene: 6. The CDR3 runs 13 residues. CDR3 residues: CASSFSWTGEQYF. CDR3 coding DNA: TGTGCCAGCAGTTTTTCGTGGACAGGAGAGCAGTACTTC.

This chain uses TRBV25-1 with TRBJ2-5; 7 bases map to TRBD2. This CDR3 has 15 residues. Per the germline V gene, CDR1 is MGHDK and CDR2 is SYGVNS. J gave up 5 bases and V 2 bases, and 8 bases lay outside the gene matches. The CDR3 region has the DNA TGTGCCAGCAGTGAACCAGGGAGGGCCGGGGAGACCCAGTACTTC. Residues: CASSEPGRAGETQYF.

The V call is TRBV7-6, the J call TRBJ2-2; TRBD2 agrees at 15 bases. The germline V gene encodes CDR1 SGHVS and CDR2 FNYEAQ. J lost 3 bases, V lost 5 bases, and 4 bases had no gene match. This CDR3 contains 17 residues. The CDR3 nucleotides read TGTGCCAGCAGCGGGGGACTAGCGGGGGGAGACACCGGGGAGCTGTTTTTT. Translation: CASSGGLAGGDTGELFF.